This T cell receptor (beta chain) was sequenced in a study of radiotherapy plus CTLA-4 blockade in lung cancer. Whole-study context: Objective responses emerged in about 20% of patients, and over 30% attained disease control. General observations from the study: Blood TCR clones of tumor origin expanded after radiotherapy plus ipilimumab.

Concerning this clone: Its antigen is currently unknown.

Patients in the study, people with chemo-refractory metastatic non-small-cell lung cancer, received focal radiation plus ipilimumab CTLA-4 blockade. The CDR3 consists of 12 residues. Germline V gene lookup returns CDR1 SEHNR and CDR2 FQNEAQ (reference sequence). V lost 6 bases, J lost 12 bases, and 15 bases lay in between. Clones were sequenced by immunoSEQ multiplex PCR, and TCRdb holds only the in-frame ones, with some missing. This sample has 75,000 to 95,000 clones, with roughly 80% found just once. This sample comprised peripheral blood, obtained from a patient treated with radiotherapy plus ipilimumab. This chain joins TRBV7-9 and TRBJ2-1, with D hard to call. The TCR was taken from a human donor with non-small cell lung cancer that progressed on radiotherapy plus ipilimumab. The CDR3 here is CASRSGRPGQFF. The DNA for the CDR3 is TGTGCCAGCAGGTCAGGTCGTCCGGGGCAGTTCTTC.